The rows below give T cell receptor beta chains drawn from one sample of a study of T-cell memory formation after mild COVID-19. TCRdb analysed the 5' RACE reads with MiXCR anew, one entry per CDR3 protein. The repertoire holds 300,000 to 400,000 distinct CDR3 sequences, with approximately 14% as singletons. The specimen sequenced was PBMCs or a T cell subset sorted from them (not recorded which). These receptors were taken from a man aged 18 to 30 who had mild COVID-19 (a few samples of this study predate the infection). Cell type and time point are not known. The CDR3 runs from the conserved cysteine through the conserved F or W. D genes are given only for firm matches. Not every row has a clone size; where given, it reads once, few, many or a size class.

d_gene: .; abundance: few; j_gene: TRBJ1-6; v_gene: TRBV28; CDR3aa: CASSSTIQGSPLHF; CDR3nt: TGTGCCAGCAGTTCGACTATCCAGGGTTCACCCCTCCACTTT
d_gene: TRBD1; abundance: .; j_gene: TRBJ1-1; v_gene: TRBV7-2; CDR3aa: CASRGTVNTEAFF; CDR3nt: TGTGCCAGCAGAGGGACAGTTAACACTGAAGCTTTCTTT
d_gene: .; abundance: many; j_gene: TRBJ2-1; v_gene: TRBV4-1; CDR3aa: CASSQERDTSSYNEQFF; CDR3nt: TGCGCCAGCAGCCAAGAGAGGGACACCAGCTCCTACAATGAGCAGTTCTTC
d_gene: .; abundance: few; j_gene: TRBJ1-5; v_gene: TRBV6-2/TRBV6-3; CDR3aa: CASTRFNQPQHF; CDR3nt: TGTGCCAGCACTCGATTCAATCAGCCCCAGCATTTT
d_gene: .; abundance: .; j_gene: TRBJ1-4; v_gene: TRBV20-1; CDR3aa: CSARGPATNEKLFF; CDR3nt: TGCAGTGCTCGGGGGCCGGCAACTAATGAAAAACTGTTTTTT
d_gene: TRBD2; abundance: few; j_gene: TRBJ2-7; v_gene: TRBV18; CDR3aa: CASSPQEASGTYEQYF; CDR3nt: TGTGCCAGCTCACCACAGGAAGCTAGCGGCACCTACGAGCAGTACTTC
d_gene: .; abundance: .; j_gene: TRBJ1-4; v_gene: TRBV4-2; CDR3aa: CASSLHGDEKLFF; CDR3nt: TGTGCCAGCAGCCTTCATGGGGATGAAAAACTGTTTTTT
d_gene: .; abundance: .; j_gene: TRBJ1-6; v_gene: TRBV7-3; CDR3aa: CASSLWGYNSPLHF; CDR3nt: TGTGCCAGCAGCTTGTGGGGATATAATTCACCCCTCCACTTT
d_gene: .; abundance: .; j_gene: TRBJ2-5; v_gene: TRBV7-6; CDR3aa: CASSLSGVMGEETQYF; CDR3nt: TGTGCCAGCAGCTTATCGGGGGTAATGGGGGAAGAGACCCAGTACTTC
d_gene: TRBD1; abundance: few; j_gene: TRBJ1-1; v_gene: TRBV9; CDR3aa: CASSGFRGSTLNTEAFF; CDR3nt: TGTGCCAGCAGCGGATTCAGGGGGTCCACATTGAACACTGAAGCTTTCTTT
d_gene: TRBD2; abundance: .; j_gene: TRBJ2-1; v_gene: TRBV7-9; CDR3aa: CASTKSGGVPEQFF; CDR3nt: TGTGCCAGCACTAAAAGCGGGGGGGTCCCTGAGCAGTTCTTC
d_gene: TRBD2; abundance: .; j_gene: TRBJ2-5; v_gene: TRBV20-1; CDR3aa: CSGSGGAGETQYF; CDR3nt: TGCAGCGGATCCGGGGGGGCCGGGGAGACCCAGTACTTC
d_gene: .; abundance: .; j_gene: TRBJ1-3; v_gene: TRBV6-6; CDR3aa: CASEGQGSSGNTIYF; CDR3nt: TGTGCCTCTGAGGGCCAGGGGAGCTCTGGAAACACCATATATTTT
d_gene: .; abundance: few; j_gene: TRBJ2-5; v_gene: TRBV23-1; CDR3aa: CASSQSLNSCETQYF; CDR3nt: TGCGCCAGCAGTCAATCGCTTAACAGTTGTGAGACCCAGTACTTC
d_gene: TRBD2; abundance: few; j_gene: TRBJ2-3; v_gene: TRBV4-1; CDR3aa: CASSPTAGGPTDTQYF; CDR3nt: TGCGCCAGCAGCCCCACAGCGGGGGGGCCGACAGATACGCAGTATTTT
d_gene: TRBD2; abundance: few; j_gene: TRBJ2-1; v_gene: TRBV3-1; CDR3aa: CASSQNGASGVNEQFF; CDR3nt: TGTGCCAGCAGCCAAAATGGGGCTAGCGGGGTCAATGAGCAGTTCTTC
d_gene: .; abundance: .; j_gene: TRBJ2-5; v_gene: TRBV7-3; CDR3aa: CASSLRGIQETQYF; CDR3nt: TGTGCCAGCAGCTTACGGGGAATCCAAGAGACCCAGTACTTC
d_gene: TRBD2; abundance: many; j_gene: TRBJ2-5; v_gene: TRBV7-2; CDR3aa: CASTLWNWAGGLETQYF; CDR3nt: TGTGCCAGCACCTTATGGAATTGGGCGGGGGGGCTAGAGACCCAGTACTTC
d_gene: TRBD2; abundance: few; j_gene: TRBJ2-3; v_gene: TRBV6-2/TRBV6-3; CDR3aa: CASTSGDTDTQYF; CDR3nt: TGTGCCAGCACTAGCGGGGATACAGATACGCAGTATTTT
d_gene: .; abundance: .; j_gene: TRBJ1-5; v_gene: TRBV12-3/TRBV12-4; CDR3aa: CASGSTFSNQPQHF; CDR3nt: TGTGCCAGCGGTTCGACATTTAGCAATCAGCCCCAGCATTTT
d_gene: TRBD1; abundance: .; j_gene: TRBJ2-1; v_gene: TRBV18; CDR3aa: CASSPDRVKHEQFF; CDR3nt: TGTGCCAGCTCACCTGACAGGGTAAAGCATGAGCAGTTCTTC
d_gene: TRBD2; abundance: .; j_gene: TRBJ2-1; v_gene: TRBV15; CDR3aa: CATSRDRASGGENEQFF; CDR3nt: TGTGCCACCAGCAGAGATCGGGCTAGCGGGGGTGAAAATGAGCAGTTCTTC
d_gene: .; abundance: .; j_gene: TRBJ1-5; v_gene: TRBV6-2/TRBV6-3; CDR3aa: CASSYSPGQPQHF; CDR3nt: TGTGCCAGCAGTTACTCGCCAGGGCAGCCCCAGCATTTT
d_gene: .; abundance: .; j_gene: TRBJ1-5; v_gene: TRBV20-1; CDR3aa: CSASPGTFNQPQHF; CDR3nt: TGCAGTGCTAGTCCGGGGACGTTCAATCAGCCCCAGCATTTT
d_gene: .; abundance: .; j_gene: TRBJ1-6; v_gene: TRBV6-4; CDR3aa: CASRGNNSPLHF; CDR3nt: TGTGCCAGCAGGGGAAATAATTCACCCCTCCACTTT